This passage covers 2 T cell receptor beta chains from one sample sequenced in a study of T cell responses to AZD1222 COVID-19 vaccine. Some clones are missing from TCRdb's copy, which holds only in-frame ones; the method was immunoSEQ multiplex PCR. The table includes 85,000 to 110,000 clones, 91% detected once. The sequences come from peripheral blood, collected on day 0 of AZD1222 vaccination. These receptors came from an adult in good health.

This chain links TRBV6-5 with TRBJ1-3; TRBD1 might be the D (5 bases). V lost 11 bases, J lost 3 bases, and 20 bases lay in between. The CDR3 sequence is 15 residues long. The V gene's germline CDR1 is MNHEY and CDR2 SVGAGI. The CDR3 DNA reads TGTGCCGGCACTCCGGGGCCAGGCGGTGGAAACACCATATATTTT. Translated: CAGTPGPGGGNTIYF.

This rearrangement joins TRBV15 to TRBJ2-7; 8 bases agree with TRBD1. In germline, CDR1 is LNHNV, CDR2 YYDKDF (reference sequence). V was pared by 0 bases and J by 5 bases, with 3 bases of the junction left unmatched. This CDR3 spans 14 amino acids. DNA of the CDR3: TGTGCCACCAGCAGAGATCAGGGGGCCGACGAGCAGTACTTC. Translated, it gives CATSRDQGADEQYF.